This T cell receptor beta chain is drawn from a study of blood T cell repertoires in COVID-19. About the research overall: COVID-19 samples from acute and convalescent phases originated in the United States, Italy and Spain.

Germline V lookup: CDR1 SGHRS, CDR2 YFSETQ. The CDR3 consists of 18 residues. After removal of 0 bases from V and 1 base from J, the junction contained 6 bases not matched to a gene. TCRdb's copy holds only in-frame clones and misses some; the assay was immunoSEQ multiplex PCR. Of more than 150,000 clones in the sample, roughly 81% were seen once. Sample: peripheral blood. This sequence joins TRBV5-1 and TRBJ2-3; TRBD2 matches at 12 bases. The clonotype was recovered from an elderly woman with COVID-19, enrolled during active disease. The CDR3 coding sequence is TGCGCCAGCAGCTTGGGGCTAGCGGGAGGGACCCGCACAGATACGCAGTATTTT. Its translation: CASSLGLAGGTRTDTQYF.